The sequence of this TCR beta chain was determined in a study of T-cell memory formation after mild COVID-19. This clonotype was seen more than once but under ten times. MiXCR, applied by TCRdb to the 5' RACE reads, yields one record per CDR3 protein. Here the sample spans hundreds of thousands of distinct CDR3 sequences, 20% to 25% being singletons. Germline V gene data show CDR1 as SEHNR and CDR2 as FQNEAQ (reference sequence). The CDR3 is 13 amino acids. Trimming removed 8 bases from V and 10 bases from J, with 17 bases in between. The source of this sequence is a man aged 18 to 29 who had mild COVID-19 (a few samples of this study predate the infection). Cell type and time point are not known. The J gene is TRBJ2-2, the V gene TRBV7-9; D gene unclear. Source material: PBMCs or a T cell subset sorted from them (not recorded which). CDR3 in amino acids: CASLTGGSSELFF. CDR3 DNA sequence: TGTGCCAGCCTCACGGGTGGGTCCTCGGAGCTGTTTTTT.